The 20 T cell receptor beta chains presented below share a single source sample, sequenced in a study of TET2 disruption in CD19-targeted CAR T cells (dated by TCRdb to 2017 to 2018). No antigen has been assigned to these receptors. The library was built by means of the immunoSEQ multiplex PCR assay. In its TCRdb copy, this immuneACCESS table keeps in-frame sequences only and misses some clones. Where compared with another copy, unresolved V genes explain less than half of these, and the others have no known cause. The sample's clone listing holds tens of thousands of clones. Of the sample, more than 1.5% is held by the ten largest clones. The sample's treatment or condition, from its label and the paper: autologous CTL019 cells: CD19 CAR with 4-1BB and CD3 zeta domains. Sequences were derived from CD8- CAR+ T cells sorted from cultured blood T cells, sampled for CD19 CAR T cell therapy. The sample's cell subset or site label, decoded: CD8-negative CAR-positive T cells from the infusion product. The receptors come from a man between 65 and 85 years old with chronic lymphocytic leukemia.

For this clone: The CDR3 is cut off 3 residues early in the read; its end comes from the germline J gene. The chain is built from TRBV10-3 and TRBJ1-1; D gene ambiguous. V lost 0 bases and J 5 bases, leaving 7 bases between the germline ends. Germline CDR1 is ENHRY and CDR2 is SYGVKD. CDR3 length: 13 residues. CDR3 sequence: CAISESGLTEAFF. CDR3 DNA (partial): TGTGCCATCAGTGAGTCAGGGTTGACTGAA.

In regard to this clone: The CDR3 end is not reached by the read, which stops 3 residues before it; the germline J gene fills it in. J is TRBJ1-5 and V is TRBV28, with 7 bases matching TRBD1. CDR1 is MDHEN and CDR2 is SYDVKM in the germline V gene. This CDR3 is 15 amino acids long. The ends lost 2 bases at V and 7 bases at J; junction bases unmatched: 8. The CDR3 DNA, read in part, is TGTGCCAGCAGTTTACAGGGGGTCGGGGGACAGCCC. Amino acids: CASSLQGVGGQP. The whole CDR3 sequence reads CASSLQGVGGQPQHF.

In regard to this clone: The read falls 3 residues short of the CDR3 end, and the missing part is taken from the germline J gene. The chain links TRBV7-2 to TRBJ1-2; no firm D call. Looked up from germline, CDR1 is SGHTA and CDR2 is FQGNSA. This CDR3 is built from 15 residues. Partial CDR3 DNA: TGTGCCAGCAGCATCGAACGTAGCTCCTACAATGAC. Its translation: CASSIERSSYND. From start to end, the CDR3 is CASSIERSSYNDYTF.

About this clone: The read ends 3 residues shy of where the CDR3 ends; the end is completed using the germline J gene. The V gene is TRBV6-1, the J gene TRBJ1-2; TRBD1 matches 9 bases. This CDR3 region has 15 residues. Germline V gene sequence: CDR1 MNHNS, CDR2 SASEGT. This CDR3 reads CASSERTGVHGDYTF. The sequenced part of the CDR3 DNA is TGTGCCAGCAGTGAGCGGACAGGGGTTCACGGCGAC.

To note about this clone: The sequence runs out 3 residues before the end of the CDR3; the remainder is reconstructed from the germline J gene. This chain joins TRBV7-2 and TRBJ2-3, with a possible D match to TRBD2 (6 bases). CDR3 size: 15 residues. V gave up 0 bases and J gave up 2 bases, with 9 bases separating them. Looked up from germline, CDR1 is SGHTA and CDR2 is FQGNSA. CDR3 residues: CASSLALANTDTQYF. CDR3 DNA (partial): TGTGCCAGCAGCTTAGCGCTAGCGAACACAGATACG.

Comments on this clone: The missing CDR3 end, 3 residues past where the read stops, is filled in from the germline J gene. J is TRBJ2-1 and V is TRBV14; 12 bases are shared with TRBD2. Trimming at V came to 5 bases and at J to 4 bases, leaving 3 bases not matched to a gene. The CDR3 has 15 residues. From germline, CDR1 is SGHDN and CDR2 FVKESK. The CDR3 here is CASSTLAGGYNEQFF. The covered CDR3 bases are TGTGCCAGCAGCACTCTAGCGGGGGGGTACAATGAG.

Concerning this clone itself: The DNA ends 3 residues before the CDR3 does, and the rest of the CDR3 is filled in from the germline J gene. The chain employs TRBV5-5 and TRBJ1-5; perhaps TRBD1 as D (6 bases). V gave up 2 bases and J gave up 3 bases, with 12 bases separating them. Germline CDR1 reads SGHKS; CDR2 reads YYEKEE (reference sequence). This CDR3 is built from 15 residues. CDR3 loop: CASSFSGQPNQPQHF. The CDR3 bases that were read are TGTGCCAGCAGCTTTTCCGGACAGCCCAATCAGCCC.

Remarks on this clone: The CDR3 end is not reached by the read, which stops 3 residues before it; the germline J gene fills it in. The V gene is TRBV19, the J gene TRBJ1-1; D perhaps matches TRBD1 (6 bases). CDR1 and CDR2 (germline): LNHDA, SQIVND (reference sequence). This CDR3 has 15 amino acids. Deletions cut 6 bases from V and 1 base from J, with 15 bases between. The DNA read from the CDR3 is TGTGCCAGTAGGGGACAAGCGACAGGGAACACTGAA. Translated, it gives CASRGQATGNTE. The complete CDR3 sequence is CASRGQATGNTEAFF.

Remarks on this clone: The read ends 3 residues shy of where the CDR3 ends; the end is completed using the germline J gene. Other DNA sequences in the same sample also yield this CDR3. The chain links TRBV6-1 to TRBJ1-2, with 8 positions matching TRBD1. CDR1 and CDR2 (germline): MNHNS, SASEGT. Losses at the gene ends were 0 bases for V and 4 bases for J; bases not matched to a gene: 4. This CDR3 region has 15 residues. The part of the CDR3 DNA that was read is TGTGCCAGCAGTGAAGCTGGACAGGGCCTCTATGGC. The encoded protein is CASSEAGQGLYG. The full-length CDR3 reads as CASSEAGQGLYGYTF.

With respect to this clone: The DNA ends 3 residues before the CDR3 does, and the rest of the CDR3 is filled in from the germline J gene. V gene TRBV4-2 combines with J gene TRBJ1-2; TRBD1 matches at 11 bases. Per the germline V gene, CDR1 is LGHNA and CDR2 is YNFKEQ. Trimming at V came to 0 bases and at J to 4 bases, leaving 7 bases not matched to a gene. The CDR3 is 17 residues long. CDR3 loop: CASSQDGTGGSGYGYTF. CDR3 bases read: TGTGCCAGCAGCCAAGATGGGACAGGGGGTTCTGGCTATGGC.

This clone counts as medium-sized by frequency. The CDR3 is CASSIADSVPDTQYF. The covered CDR3 bases are TGTGCCAGTAGTATAGCAGATAGCGTGCCAGATACG. The chain couples TRBV19 to TRBJ2-3; D is perhaps TRBD2 (5 bases). The CDR3 is cut off 3 residues early in the read; its end comes from the germline J gene. Trimming took 1 base from V and 4 from J, leaving 12 bases between them. Germline V gene data show CDR1 as LNHDA and CDR2 as SQIVND (reference sequence). The CDR3 spans 15 residues.

With respect to this clone: Relative to the germline gene, one junction end is altered; a read error may explain this. The read is 3 residues too short to cover the CDR3 end, so that end is filled in from the germline J gene. This specimen includes other DNA sequences encoding the same CDR3. J is TRBJ1-1 and V is TRBV20-1; no reliable D call. The CDR3 loop spans 14 amino acids. Germline V gives CDR1 DFQATT, CDR2 SNEGSKA (reference sequence). This CDR3 is CSARDLQLNTEAFF. Incomplete CDR3 DNA: TGCAGTGCCAGAGATTTACAGTTGAACACTGAA.

Concerning this clone itself: The read halts 3 residues ahead of the CDR3 end, with the missing end drawn from the germline J gene. The rearrangement uses TRBV2 and TRBJ2-3; D ambiguous. The CDR3 sequence is 12 residues long. Germline loops: CDR1 SNHLY, CDR2 FYNNEI. The V gene lost 8 bases and the J gene lost 6 bases, with 12 bases spanning the gap. CDR3 residues: CASSDWPDTQYF. The DNA read from the CDR3 is TGTGCCAGCTCTGATTGGCCGGATACG. Drawing the rest from reference TRBV2 and TRBJ2-3, the complete variable domain is EPEVTQTPSHQVTQMGQEVILRCVPISNHLYFYWYRQILGQKVEFLVSFYNNEISEKSEIFDDQFSVERPDGSNFTLKIRSTKLEDSAMYFCASSDWPDTQYFGPGTRLTVL.

Regarding this clone: The read stops 3 residues short of the end of the CDR3; the missing end is completed from the germline J gene. The chain has TRBV7-9 and TRBJ2-5; 8 nucleotides agree with TRBD2. The germline V gene encodes CDR1 SEHNR and CDR2 FQNEAQ (reference sequence). The CDR3 length is 14 residues. The V segment lost 2 bases and the J segment 5 bases; nucleotides outside the gene matches: 4. CDR3 protein: CASSLLSGGETQYF. The part of the CDR3 DNA that was read is TGTGCCAGCAGCTTACTCTCGGGGGGGGAGACC.

With respect to this clone: Read data end 3 residues before the CDR3 end; the end is taken from the germline J gene. The chain uses TRBV4-1 and TRBJ2-1; 8 bases are a match to TRBD1. Germline lookup yields CDR1 MGHRA and CDR2 YSYEKL. V shed 7 bases, J shed 7 bases, and the junction held 12 bases outside the gene matches. The length of the CDR3 is 15 residues. CDR3 protein: CASTPDRGRANEQFF. The part of the CDR3 DNA that was read is TGCGCCAGCACGCCCGACAGGGGACGGGCAAATGAG.

On this clone: From the germline J gene comes the end of the CDR3, since the read stops 3 residues before it. The genes are TRBV5-6 and TRBJ2-7; weak D call: TRBD1 (6 bases). Trimming took 3 bases from V and 2 from J, leaving 12 bases between them. The germline V gene encodes CDR1 SGHDT and CDR2 YYEEEE. CDR3 length: 14 residues. The part of the CDR3 DNA that was read is TGTGCCAGCAGCTGGGGAAGGGGGACCTACGAG. Its translation: CASSWGRGTYE. The entire CDR3 sequence reads CASSWGRGTYEQYF.

The part of the CDR3 DNA that was read is TGTGCCAGCAGTGGGTACAGGGGACCACCCTACGAC. Its protein is CASSGYRGPPYD. Given in full, the CDR3 is CASSGYRGPPYDYTF. The gene calls are TRBV6-1 and TRBJ1-2, with 7 bases matching TRBD1. Coverage ceases 3 residues before the CDR3 finishes, and the germline J gene fills in the end. The CDR3 covers 15 residues. Germline V gene lookup returns CDR1 MNHNS and CDR2 SASEGT.

Comments on this clone: The read is 3 residues too short to cover the CDR3 end, so that end is filled in from the germline J gene. The chain carries TRBV20-1 and TRBJ1-2, with D perhaps matching TRBD1 (5 bases). Germline CDR1 DFQATT, CDR2 SNEGSKA (reference sequence). V shed 0 bases and J shed 7 bases, with 12 bases lying between them. The CDR3 covers 13 residues. Incomplete CDR3 DNA: TGCAGTGCTAGAGATCAAGGGGCTGCTGGC. It is translated as CSARDQGAAG. From start to end, the CDR3 is CSARDQGAAGYTF.

As regards this clone: Sequencing ends 3 residues short of the CDR3 end; the germline J gene provides the rest. This same CDR3 is encoded by further DNA sequences in the sample. The chain couples TRBV20-1 to TRBJ1-1, with D perhaps matching TRBD1 (5 bases). Trimming removed 3 bases from V and 0 bases from J, with 8 bases in between. This CDR3 has 13 residues. Germline CDR1 DFQATT, CDR2 SNEGSKA (reference sequence). CDR3 sequence: CSASDSLNTEAFF. The CDR3 DNA, read in part, is TGCAGTGCTAGCGACAGCCTGAACACTGAA.

On this clone: The sequence runs out 3 residues before the end of the CDR3; the remainder is reconstructed from the germline J gene. Additional DNA sequences in this sample encode the identical CDR3. The chain has TRBV7-9 and TRBJ1-2; D gene ambiguous. Germline lookup yields CDR1 SEHNR and CDR2 FQNEAQ (reference sequence). The CDR3 contains 14 residues. The covered CDR3 bases are TGTGCCAGCAGCTTAGCGGCGCTTCGGCAGGTC. Translation: CASSLAALRQV. The whole CDR3 protein reads CASSLAALRQVYTF.